This passage covers 25 T cell receptor beta chains from one sample sequenced in a study of vaccination and CD4 T cells after COVID-19. No antigen is known for these receptors. The Oncomine TCR Beta short-read assay generated sequence data from the DNA of cultured CD4+ T cells. A single record per CDR3 protein comes from TCRdb applying MiXCR to the PCR reads. The sample includes approximately 13,000 distinct CDR3 sequences, about 72% of them seen just once. The treatment denotes: approximately nine-day PBMC culture with coronavirus spike peptide pools or control peptides (ViraFEST assay). What was sequenced was CD4+ T cells from blood, cultured in vitro. These receptors were obtained from a human donor who had recovered from COVID-19.

The CDR3 DNA follows: TGCGGCCGCGGGGTGAAGAACACTGAAGCTTTCTTT. Translated: CGRGVKNTEAFF. This chain uses TRBV20-1 with TRBJ1-1, with D unclear. The CDR3 runs to 12 residues. Germline V gene data show CDR1 as DFQATT and CDR2 as SNEGSKA (reference sequence).

This clonotype has a single count. No conserved phenylalanine or tryptophan ends this CDR3, so it is likely a read error. The V gene is TRBV7-7, the J gene TRBJ2-7; 7 bases match TRBD2. This CDR3 comprises 13 residues. Germline V gives CDR1 SSHAT, CDR2 FNYEAQ (reference sequence). CDR3 sequence (DNA): TGTGCTAGCAGCCTCGGGACTAACTACGAGCAGTACTAC. It yields the protein CASSLGTNYEQYY.

The V call is TRBV28, the J call TRBJ1-1; D might be TRBD1 (6 bases). Germline loops: CDR1 MDHEN, CDR2 SYDVKM. V shed 1 base and J shed 1 base, with 16 bases lying between them. CDR3 length: 17 residues. CDR3 amino acids: CASSLSRWGLGNTEAFF. In DNA, the CDR3 is TGTGCCAGCAGTTTATCACGCTGGGGGCTGGGGAACACTGAAGCTTTCTTT.

The chain links TRBV11-1 to TRBJ2-1, with D perhaps TRBD2 (6 bases). The V end was cut by 3 bases, the J end by 5 bases, with 11 bases between. The CDR3 runs to 14 residues. The V gene's germline CDR1 is SGHAT and CDR2 FQDESV (reference sequence). As DNA, the CDR3 is TGTGCCAGCAGCTTGGAGGGCCCCCACAATGAGCAGTTCTTC. It yields the protein CASSLEGPHNEQFF.

This chain links TRBV6-1 with TRBJ2-7, with a weak D call TRBD1 (6 bases). V was shortened by 6 bases and J by 1 base, with 13 bases between the two germline ends. This CDR3 region has 14 residues. Germline V gene lookup returns CDR1 MNHNS and CDR2 SASEGT. As DNA, the CDR3 is TGTGCCAGCAGACCAGACAGGCGATCCTACGAGCAGTACTTC. Translated: CASRPDRRSYEQYF.

The chain joins TRBV7-9 to TRBJ2-7; unclear D gene. V dropped 3 bases and J dropped 1 base, with 13 bases sitting between them. Germline V gives CDR1 SEHNR, CDR2 FQNEAQ (reference sequence). This CDR3 has 15 residues. The CDR3 region is CASSLEETPSYEQYF. In DNA form, the CDR3 reads TGTGCCAGCAGCTTGGAAGAGACACCTTCCTACGAGCAGTACTTC.

This clonotype has a handful of counts. This rearrangement joins TRBV11-3 to TRBJ2-7; D gene ambiguous. Between the trimmed V and J ends, which lost 1 base and 1 base, there was a span of 11 bases. This CDR3 is 15 amino acids long. Germline V lookup: CDR1 SGHNT, CDR2 YENEEA. The CDR3 loop reads CASSLGLDPSYEQYF. The CDR3 DNA is TGTGCCAGCAGCTTAGGTTTGGATCCGTCCTACGAGCAGTACTTC.

This clonotype appeared a few times. The chain links TRBV7-6 to TRBJ1-3, with no clear D. Germline assignment: CDR1 SGHVS and CDR2 FNYEAQ. Trimming removed 0 bases from V and 0 bases from J, with 9 bases in between. This CDR3 region has 16 residues. The CDR3 protein is CASSLASGLSGNTIYF. CDR3 sequence (DNA): TGTGCCAGCAGCTTAGCGTCAGGCCTCTCTGGAAACACCATATATTTT.

This clonotype was detected once. The chain couples TRBV20-1 to TRBJ2-3; a weak D match, TRBD1 (6 bases). V dropped 6 bases and J dropped 5 bases, with 15 bases sitting between them. Looked up from germline, CDR1 is DFQATT and CDR2 is SNEGSKA (reference sequence). The CDR3 covers 13 residues. This CDR3 reads CSAFTGFEDTQYF. DNA of the CDR3: TGCAGTGCCTTCACAGGGTTTGAAGATACGCAGTATTTT.

The chain links TRBV9 to TRBJ2-7; TRBD1 agrees at 7 bases. Trimming removed 9 bases from V and 2 bases from J; junction bases left unmatched: 8. The germline V gene has CDR1 SGDLS and CDR2 YYNGEE. CDR3 length: 13 amino acids. The CDR3 DNA reads TGTGCCAACCGGAGAGGGGGCACCTACGAGCAGTACTTC. This translates into CANRRGGTYEQYF.

This chain joins TRBV9 and TRBJ1-6; D remains unclear. Trimming took off 0 bases at V and 10 bases at J, with 8 bases between the two ends. The CDR3 is 13 amino acids. Germline-derived CDR1 and CDR2 are SGDLS and YYNGEE. CDR3 loop: CASSVVVGSPLHF. CDR3 coding DNA: TGTGCCAGCAGCGTAGTCGTCGGGTCACCCCTCCACTTT.

This clonotype is labeled medium-sized. The genes are TRBV7-9 and TRBJ2-5, with 7 bases fitting TRBD1. V lost 4 bases, J lost 2 bases, and 4 bases stayed unmatched. The V gene's germline CDR1 is SEHNR and CDR2 FQNEAQ (reference sequence). The CDR3 consists of 14 residues. CDR3 bases: TGTGCCAGCAGCTCGGGACAGCCACAAGAGACCCAGTACTTC. Its translation is CASSSGQPQETQYF.

This chain joins TRBV30 and TRBJ2-1, with D possibly TRBD2 on 6 matching bases. V was shortened by 2 bases and J by 8 bases, with 16 bases between the two germline ends. The germline V gene has CDR1 GTSNPN and CDR2 SVGIG (reference sequence). There are 14 residues in the CDR3. CDR3 DNA: TGTGCCTGGAGTTGGGCTAGCGTTAGGGATGAGCAGTTCTTC. This sequence encodes CAWSWASVRDEQFF. Using reference TRBV30 and TRBJ2-1 for the parts outside the CDR3, the full variable domain is SQTIHQWPATLVQPVGSPLSLECTVEGTSNPNLYWYRQAAGRGLQLLFYSVGIGQISSEVPQNLSASRPQDRQFILSSKKLLLSDSGFYLCAWSWASVRDEQFFGPGTRLTVL.

The chain joins TRBV6-1 to TRBJ2-3; tentatively, D is TRBD2 (5 bases). The germline CDR1 and CDR2 sequences are MNHNS and SASEGT. V lost 4 bases to trimming and J lost 6 bases, with 17 bases between them. CDR3 length: 15 residues. The CDR3 region is CASSGSRTPRDTQYF. The CDR3 DNA reads as TGTGCCAGCAGTGGTTCTCGGACTCCAAGGGATACGCAGTATTTT.

This clonotype was recorded once. V is TRBV19 and J is TRBJ2-6; no firm D call. The CDR3 length is 15 residues. Germline V gene sequence: CDR1 LNHDA, CDR2 SQIVND (reference sequence). Trimming pared 3 bases from V and 1 base from J, leaving 7 bases between. CDR3 bases: TGTGCCAGTAGTATTACTTATTCTGGGGCCAACGTCCTGACTTTC. Amino acids: CASSITYSGANVLTF.

This clonotype came up once. The chain combines TRBV27 with TRBJ1-2, with D possibly matching TRBD1 (6 bases). CDR1 and CDR2 from the germline V gene are MNHEY and SMNVEV (reference sequence). CDR3 length: 14 residues. Trimming pared 2 bases from V and 7 bases from J, leaving 14 bases between. For the CDR3, the DNA is TGTGCCAGCAGTTTACAAAAGGGGGTAGGTGGCTACACCTTC. It translates to CASSLQKGVGGYTF.

This CDR3 is CASSQQEGYGYTF. DNA of the CDR3: TGCGCCAGCAGCCAACAGGAGGGCTATGGCTACACCTTC. The V gene is TRBV4-1, the J gene TRBJ1-2; D ambiguous. Looked up from germline, CDR1 is MGHRA and CDR2 is YSYEKL. The CDR3 contains 13 residues. The ends were cut back, 2 bases at V and 4 bases at J, with 8 bases in the middle.

The chain uses TRBV6-1 and TRBJ1-1; 7 bases agree with TRBD1. The CDR3 contains 15 residues. J lost 4 bases, V lost 10 bases, and 15 bases had no gene match. CDR1 MNHNS and CDR2 SASEGT come from the germline V gene. CDR3 amino acids: CAIRQGISGGTEAFF. Written as DNA, the CDR3 is TGTGCCATCCGACAGGGTATCTCTGGGGGCACTGAAGCTTTCTTT.

The chain uses TRBV19 and TRBJ2-5; D remains unclear. V was clipped by 5 bases and J by 0 bases, with 7 bases between them. Germline values: CDR1 LNHDA, CDR2 SQIVND (reference sequence). The CDR3 has 13 amino acids. The CDR3 DNA is TGTGCCAGTAGTGGGCCGAACCAAGAGACCCAGTACTTC. Translation gives CASSGPNQETQYF.

The CDR3 coding sequence is TGTGCCAGCAGCTTAGCGTCGGGGGGAGGGACTGAAGCTTTCTTT. It yields the protein CASSLASGGGTEAFF. This chain connects TRBV7-2 to TRBJ1-1; possible D gene TRBD1, 5 bases. The CDR3 sequence is 15 residues long. V was clipped by 0 bases and J by 5 bases, with 13 bases between them. Germline assignment: CDR1 SGHTA and CDR2 FQGNSA. Drawing the rest from reference TRBV7-2 and TRBJ1-1, the complete variable domain is GAGVSQSPSNKVTEKGKDVELRCDPISGHTALYWYRQSLGQGLEFLIYFQGNSAPDKSGLPSDRFSAERTGGSVSTLTIQRTQQEDSAVYLCASSLASGGGTEAFFGQGTRLTVV.

The V and J genes are TRBV18 and TRBJ1-2; TRBD1 matches at 8 bases. CDR1 is KGHSH, CDR2 LQKENI, per germline. Unmatched junction bases numbered 4, after V lost 5 bases and J lost 8 bases. The CDR3 sequence is 12 residues long. CDR3 sequence: CASSVDRDGYTF. CDR3 nucleotides: TGTGCCAGCTCAGTGGACAGGGACGGCTACACCTTC. The whole variable domain, remainder taken from reference TRBV18 and TRBJ1-2, is NAGVMQNPRHLVRRRGQEARLRCSPMKGHSHVYWYRQLPEEGLKFMVYLQKENIIDESGMPKERFSAEFPKEGPSILRIQQVVRGDSAAYFCASSVDRDGYTFGSGTRLTVV.

This chain links TRBV11-3 with TRBJ2-3; 8 bases fit TRBD1. The CDR3 length is 13 residues. The ends lost 8 bases at V and 6 bases at J; junction bases unmatched: 7. In germline, CDR1 is SGHNT, CDR2 YENEEA. The CDR3 sequence: CASSPTGVDTQYF. The CDR3 region has the DNA TGTGCCAGCTCACCGACAGGGGTTGATACGCAGTATTTT.

The CDR3 region is CASSRLGSYEQYF. The CDR3 nucleotides are TGTGCCAGCAGTCGACTAGGCTCCTACGAGCAGTACTTC. The chain has TRBV2 and TRBJ2-7, with a possible D match to TRBD2 (6 bases). The CDR3 covers 13 residues. Germline V CDR1 and CDR2: SNHLY, FYNNEI. With 5 bases removed from V and 0 bases from J, the gap between germline ends came to 8 bases.

The gene calls are TRBV15 and TRBJ1-2; 7 positions agree with TRBD1. The ends lost 5 bases at V and 5 bases at J; junction bases unmatched: 5. Per germline, CDR1 LNHNV and CDR2 YYDKDF (reference sequence). This CDR3 spans 13 amino acids. Written as DNA, the CDR3 is TGTGCCACCAGCTCGACAGGGCTTTATGGCTACACCTTC. Its protein product is CATSSTGLYGYTF.

The gene calls are TRBV2 and TRBJ1-2; no firm D call. V dropped 4 bases and J dropped 8 bases, with 8 bases sitting between them. Germline V gene sequence: CDR1 SNHLY, CDR2 FYNNEI. The CDR3 has 11 amino acids. The CDR3 spells CASSAGRGYTF. In DNA, the CDR3 is TGTGCCAGCAGTGCAGGCCGCGGCTACACCTTC.